These 8 T cell receptor beta chains were all obtained from the same sample, sequenced in a study of blood T cell repertoires in COVID-19. TCRdb's copy holds only in-frame clones and misses some; the assay was immunoSEQ multiplex PCR. The sample lists 150,000 to 200,000 clones; about 87% were seen once. Sample: peripheral blood. These receptors came from a man aged 40-55 years with active or convalescent COVID-19.

The chain carries TRBV12-3 or TRBV12-4 and TRBJ1-1, with D possibly matching TRBD1 (5 bases). The CDR3 extends over 12 amino acids. V dropped 6 bases and J dropped 5 bases, with 10 bases sitting between them. This CDR3 is CASSLQVTEAFF. CDR3 DNA sequence: TGTGCCAGCAGCCTACAGGTGACTGAAGCTTTCTTT.

The chain combines TRBV18 with TRBJ2-3; TRBD2 agrees at 8 bases. CDR3 size: 14 residues. Germline CDR1 reads KGHSH; CDR2 reads LQKENI. V lost 6 bases and J lost 6; bases outside the gene matches: 8. The CDR3 nucleotides read TGTGCCAGCTCGCTCCACCGGGAGGGGGATACGCAGTATTTT. It yields the protein CASSLHREGDTQYF.

V gene TRBV4-1 combines with J gene TRBJ2-2, with 7 bases fitting TRBD1. V shed 2 bases and J 7 bases; nucleotides not matched to a gene: 10. Germline V CDR1 and CDR2: MGHRA, YSYEKL. This CDR3 has 16 residues. The CDR3 sequence is CASSQRRDPGGGELFF. The CDR3 nucleotides read TGCGCCAGCAGCCAACGCCGGGACCCAGGGGGCGGGGAGCTGTTTTTT.

In nucleotides, the CDR3 is TGCGCCAGCAGCTTAGGGACAGGGGGGCACAATGAGCAGTTCTTC. It yields the protein CASSLGTGGHNEQFF. The chain carries TRBV5-1 and TRBJ2-1, with 11 positions matching TRBD1. Germline CDR1 and CDR2: SGHRS and YFSETQ. The V and J ends lost 2 bases and 5 bases, in that order; junction bases with no gene match: 3. The CDR3 is made up of 15 amino acids.

This clone occurred a few times. The chain uses TRBV9 and TRBJ2-3; D remains ambiguous. V dropped 1 base and J dropped 4 bases, with 4 bases sitting between them. The germline gives CDR1 SGDLS, CDR2 YYNGEE. The CDR3 sequence is 12 residues long. The CDR3 nucleotides read TGTGCCAGCAGCGTACCGGCAGATACGCAGTATTTT. As protein: CASSVPADTQYF. Complete variable domain (other parts from reference TRBV9 and TRBJ2-3): DSGVTQTPKHLITATGQRVTLRCSPRSGDLSVYWYQQSLDQGLQFLIQYYNGEERAKGNILERFSAQQFPDLHSELNLSSLELGDSALYFCASSVPADTQYFGPGTRLTVL.

The chain is built from TRBV7-8 and TRBJ2-7; TRBD2 matches at 11 bases. The CDR3 is 16 residues long. The germline CDR1 and CDR2 sequences are SGHVS and FQNEAQ. Trimming cost V 1 base and J 4 bases; bases outside gene matches: 6. CDR3 DNA sequence: TGTGCCAGCAGCTTAGACGTAGCGGGGGGGTTTTACGAGCAGTACTTC. Translation: CASSLDVAGGFYEQYF. Supplemented by reference TRBV7-8 and TRBJ2-7, the full variable domain reads GAGVSQSPRYKVAKRGQDVALRCDPISGHVSLFWYQQALGQGPEFLTYFQNEAQLDKSGLPSDRFFAERPEGSVSTLKIQRTQQEDSAVYLCASSLDVAGGFYEQYFGPGTRLTVT.

This chain connects TRBV3-1 (or the pseudogene TRBV3-2) to TRBJ1-5, with D maybe TRBD1 (5 bases). The germline CDR1 and CDR2 sequences are LGHDT and YNNKEL (reference sequence). This CDR3 is 16 amino acids long. The V gene lost 1 base and the J gene lost 2 bases, with 12 bases spanning the gap. DNA for the CDR3: TGTGCCAGCAGCCAAGGAGTGCAGGGCGGCAATCAGCCCCAGCATTTT. Translating gives CASSQGVQGGNQPQHF.

CDR3 in amino acids: CASSLYSGGSRTDTQYF. The CDR3, as DNA: TGTGCCAGCAGCCTGTATAGCGGGGGATCCCGCACAGATACGCAGTATTTT. V gene TRBV3-1 (or the pseudogene TRBV3-2) combines with J gene TRBJ2-3; TRBD2 aligns across 9 bases. V was clipped by 4 bases and J by 1 base; unmatched bases: 9. The CDR3 spans 17 residues. Germline CDR1 LGHDT, CDR2 YNNKEL (reference sequence).